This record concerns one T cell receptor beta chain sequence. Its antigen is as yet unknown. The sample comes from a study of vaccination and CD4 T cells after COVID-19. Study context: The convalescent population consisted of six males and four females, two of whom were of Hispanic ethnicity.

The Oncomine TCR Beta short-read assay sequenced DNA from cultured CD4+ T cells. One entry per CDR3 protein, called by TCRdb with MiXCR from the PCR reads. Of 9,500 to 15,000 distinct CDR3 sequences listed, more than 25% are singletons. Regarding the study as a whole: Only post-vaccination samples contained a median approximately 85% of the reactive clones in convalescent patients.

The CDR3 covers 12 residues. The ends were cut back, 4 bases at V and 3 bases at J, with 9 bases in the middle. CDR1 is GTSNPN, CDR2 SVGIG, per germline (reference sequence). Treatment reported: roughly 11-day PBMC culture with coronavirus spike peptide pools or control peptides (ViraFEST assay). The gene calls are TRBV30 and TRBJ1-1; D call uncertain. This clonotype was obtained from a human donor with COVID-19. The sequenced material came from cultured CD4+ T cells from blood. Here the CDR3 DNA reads TGTGCCTGGACTTCGAGGGACACTGAAGCTTTCTTT. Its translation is CAWTSRDTEAFF. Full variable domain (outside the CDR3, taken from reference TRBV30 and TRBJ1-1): SQTIHQWPATLVQPVGSPLSLECTVEGTSNPNLYWYRQAAGRGLQLLFYSVGIGQISSEVPQNLSASRPQDRQFILSSKKLLLSDSGFYLCAWTSRDTEAFFGQGTRLTVV.